This TCR beta chain was documented in a study of shared clonotypes between healthy human individuals (dated by TCRdb to between 2020 and 2021). Background for the entire study: Three men and a couple of women, aged 18 to 49 years, made up the cohort. To estimate repertoire size and how much clonotypes are shared between individuals, the study performed deep sequencing of blood TCR repertoires from a few healthy adults. Libraries were prepared and TCR repertoires were sequenced by different laboratories using diverse techniques, in order to increase sequencing depth and limit assay-specific biases. Per donor, leukapheresis produced somewhere between about 0.9 and 10 billion PBMCs.

What the work shows at the level of the full study, not this receptor alone: Because the study included a small number of donors, the genetic and exposure-history diversity represented was limited. Sampling was restricted to blood, and TCR repertoires in tissue are likely to differ from TCR repertoires in blood. Based on pairwise subsampling, the degree of clonotype sharing among donors was expected to be affected by sequencing depth.

The donors were healthy, HIV-negative adults who had no recently reported acute infections or vaccinations. Every donor was a Caucasian adult residing in Nashville, Tennessee, USA. For unsorted samples, 80 million to 100 million PBMCs were counted, and genomic DNA was extracted using the QIAamp DNA Blood Mini kit. After blood collection by leukapheresis, PBMCs were isolated using Ficoll-Histopaque density gradient centrifugation and then cryopreserved in the vapor phase of liquid nitrogen. TCR CDR3 regions were amplified from genomic DNA by multiplex PCR using the deep immunoSEQ assay. Genomic DNA extracted from each cell subset was distributed evenly over all wells of several immunoSEQ 96-well plates, and each plate served as one replicate. For unsorted PBMC, 250 to 350 ng genomic DNA, equal to approximately 30,000 T cell genomes, was loaded into each replicate PCR. Unsorted PBMC genomic DNA was sequenced across ten immunoSEQ deep assay plates. Purified libraries were quantified with a Qubit 3.0 fluorometer, sized on a Bioanalyzer 2100, and re-quantified with the KAPA Library Quantification kit. A separate single-read 150-cycle Illumina NextSeq 550 flow cell was used to sequence each immunoSEQ 96-well plate. Under the source paper's analysis protocol: Because the immunoSEQ output included only junctional sequences and no quality scores, the filtering could not be the same as the filtering used for full-length reads. To assign V/J genes and CDR3, sequences were annotated using PyIR, a Python wrapper for IgBLAST v1.9, with IMGT germline references. Reads with weak V/J assignments (E-value above 1e-6), missing CDR3, stop codons, out-of-frame junctions, or ambiguous translated residues were removed. A V3J clonotype was defined by an identical inferred V gene, J gene, and CDR3 amino acid sequence. To compute the percentage overlap between repertoires, the number of shared unique clonotypes was divided by the size of the smaller repertoire. Richness of each repertoire was evaluated using RTK rarefaction, the Chao1 estimator, and Recon v2.1 estimates of unobserved clonotypes. The clones in this table, taken by TCRdb from immuneACCESS, are in-frame only. Not every clone is retained; where verified, under half of the shortfall comes from an unresolved V gene, and the cause of the rest is unknown. For V, J and clone size, that table is used; D and trimming come from the DNA. The table for this sample lists about 490,000 clones; around 85% of them were counted only once. Roughly an eighth of the sample is taken by the ten largest.

V lost 5 bases and J lost 7 bases; the stretch between them is 21 bases long. Measured from the cysteine to the phenylalanine, the CDR3 is 15 residues long. Only CDR3 DNA is held: 45 bases, read in frame from base 1. The germline V gene specifies SGHTA as CDR1 and FQGNSA as CDR2. Note on this clone: It has no known antigen specificity. Per-base quality was not reported, and no clone a single base away is much larger than it.

What was sequenced was PBMCs. The receptor comes from a woman in her 40s in good health. Some clones in this sample may be carry-over from other donors' samples. Rearrangement joined TRBV7-2 to TRBJ2-7; the D gene assignment is perhaps TRBD1 or TRBD2, with each matching 5 bases. The DNA sequence is TGTGCCAGCAGCCACACCTTGTCCGGGGCAAGGGAGCAGTACTTC. This yields the protein CASSHTLSGAREQYF.